This entry lists 6 T cell receptor beta chains sequenced from one sample in a study of T cells in Graves' hyperthyroidism and ophthalmopathy. RNA transcripts yielded amplified TCR beta CDR3 regions. HTBI primers were employed in a first-round RT-PCR of the TCR CDR3. TCRdb used MiXCR to reprocess the multiplex PCR reads, holding one entry per CDR3 protein. This sample carries about 400,000 distinct CDR3 sequences, more than 15% of them seen once, and the ten largest clones take roughly 14%. Sequencing input: blood. These receptors were obtained from a woman younger than 30 with Graves' hyperthyroidism.

The V gene is TRBV18, the J gene TRBJ1-2, with D perhaps matching TRBD1 (5 bases). In germline, CDR1 is KGHSH, CDR2 LQKENI. This CDR3 has 19 amino acids. V lost 0 bases and J lost 8, with 28 bases in between. This chain's CDR3 is CASSPPAGEDQLWILGYTF. CDR3 coding DNA: TGTGCCAGCTCACCACCGGCGGGGGAAGACCAACTTTGGATTCTGGGCTACACCTTC.

This clonotype was detected many times. This chain uses TRBV9 with TRBJ2-2; the match to TRBD2 covers 9 bases. The CDR3 contains 16 residues. Germline lookup yields CDR1 SGDLS and CDR2 YYNGEE. V lost 4 bases, J lost 4 bases, and 8 bases stayed unmatched. The CDR3 nucleotides are TGTGCCAGCAGCTCCCAGGGGCGGGAGGGCACCGGGGAGCTGTTTTTT. It translates to CASSSQGREGTGELFF.

This clonotype appeared a few times. J is TRBJ2-7 and V is TRBV5-6; unclear D gene. With 4 bases removed from V and 2 bases from J, the gap between germline ends came to 13 bases. The CDR3 runs 14 residues. Germline lookup yields CDR1 SGHDT and CDR2 YYEEEE. The CDR3 sequence: CASSLRHHTYEQYF. As DNA, the CDR3 is TGTGCCAGCAGCCTGCGCCATCACACCTACGAGCAGTACTTC.

This clonotype was observed at least ten times. The chain has TRBV7-6 and TRBJ2-7; perhaps TRBD1 as D (6 bases). Trimming stripped 5 bases from V and 6 bases from J, with 8 bases between. From germline, CDR1 is SGHVS and CDR2 FNYEAQ. This CDR3 spans 11 amino acids. The DNA for the CDR3 is TGTGCCAGCAGCATGGGGGCCGAGCAGTACTTC. It specifies CASSMGAEQYF.

This clonotype was counted at least ten times. The chain uses TRBV24-1 and TRBJ2-2; 7 bases agree with TRBD1. This CDR3 region has 16 residues. Per the germline V gene, CDR1 is KGHDR and CDR2 is SFDVKD. V was clipped by 4 bases and J by 4 bases; unmatched bases: 8. CDR3 DNA sequence: TGTGCCACCAGTGACCCGGCACAGGGGCCCACCGGGGAGCTGTTTTTT. Its translation is CATSDPAQGPTGELFF.

The table lists this clonotype with a few counts. The CDR3 loop reads CASSFLAGGAIGELFF. The CDR3, as DNA: TGTGCCAGCAGTTTCCTAGCGGGGGGGGCGATCGGGGAGCTGTTTTTT. This sequence joins TRBV6-2 or TRBV6-3 and TRBJ2-2; 12 bases align to TRBD2. The V segment lost 4 bases and the J segment 7 bases; nucleotides outside the gene matches: 7. The germline V gene encodes CDR1 MNHEY and CDR2 SVGEGT. CDR3 length: 16 residues.